Presented here are 30 T cell receptor beta chains from one specimen sequenced in a study of vaccination effects on CD4 cells after COVID-19. Which antigens these TCRs recognize remains unknown. Assay: immunoSEQ multiplex PCR; the TCRdb copy retains only in-frame clones and omits some. Of 75,000 or so clones listed, over 70% were seen once; the top ten hold more than 1%. Before any sequencing was done, the ViraFEST assay used viral peptide pools to expand antigen-specific CD4+ T cells. A 10-day culture period preceded the isolation of CD4+ T cells. Two-dose vaccination with either BNT162b2 or mRNA-1273 was given to the participants. This sample comprised CD4+ T cells from PBMCs cultured with HCoV-OC43 spike peptides, obtained after COVID-19 vaccination. The sample's subset: HCoV-OC43 spike overlapping peptide pool stimulation. These receptors originate from a human donor who received a COVID-19 vaccine.

A few counts support this clone. This chain links TRBV7-8 with TRBJ1-1; D may be TRBD1 (6 bases). V lost 4 bases and J lost 12, with 18 bases in between. This CDR3 is 13 amino acids long. Germline V CDR1 and CDR2: SGHVS, FQNEAQ. DNA of the CDR3: TGTGCCAGCAGCTGGGTTGAACAGGGTAGGACTTTCTTT. Its protein product is CASSWVEQGRTFF.

This chain joins TRBV5-6 and TRBJ1-2, with a tentative D call TRBD1 (5 bases). The CDR3 has 13 residues. Per germline, CDR1 SGHDT and CDR2 YYEEEE. Deletions cut 5 bases from V and 2 bases from J, with 10 bases between. CDR3 sequence (DNA): TGTGCCAGCAGTTCGGGACGGAACTATGGCTACACCTTC. It translates to CASSSGRNYGYTF. The variable domain in full, with the rest retrieved from reference TRBV5-6 and TRBJ1-2, is DAGVTQSPTHLIKTRGQQVTLRCSPKSGHDTVSWYQQALGQGPQFIFQYYEEEERQRGNFPDRFSGHQFPNYSSELNVNALLLGDSALYLCASSSGRNYGYTFGSGTRLTVV.

The chain employs TRBV27 and TRBJ1-5, with D tentatively TRBD1 (5 bases). V was pared by 2 bases and J by 0 bases, with 11 bases between. This CDR3 has 16 residues. Germline loops: CDR1 MNHEY, CDR2 SMNVEV (reference sequence). CDR3 protein: CASSLKGPYSNQPQHF. In DNA, the CDR3 is TGTGCCAGCAGTTTAAAGGGGCCGTATAGCAATCAGCCCCAGCATTTT.

The chain is built from TRBV7-3 and TRBJ1-1; 8 nucleotides agree with TRBD1. Germline lookup yields CDR1 SGHTA and CDR2 FQGTGA. The J segment lost 6 bases and the V segment lost 2 bases, leaving 5 bases of the junction unmatched. The CDR3 totals 14 residues. The CDR3 nucleotides read TGTGCCAGCAGCTTATCAGGACAGGGCCCTGAAGCTTTCTTT. Encoded protein: CASSLSGQGPEAFF.

The chain links TRBV18 to TRBJ2-3, with D uncertain. CDR3 length equals 15 residues. Per the germline V gene, CDR1 is KGHSH and CDR2 is LQKENI. V dropped 1 base and J dropped 4 bases, with 12 bases sitting between them. For the CDR3, the DNA is TGTGCCAGCTCACCACTGGGGTCGGGCCCAGATACGCAGTATTTT. This codes for CASSPLGSGPDTQYF.

This clone was found a few times. In nucleotides, the CDR3 is TGTGCCAGAAGTCGGATCTTCGCTAATGAAAAACTGTTTTTT. Protein product: CARSRIFANEKLFF. The genes are TRBV5-3 and TRBJ1-4, with D uncertain. TRBV5-3 qualifies as an ORF whose function is uncertain. The CDR3 consists of 14 residues. The germline V and J ends were trimmed by 5 bases and 3 bases, with 11 bases remaining between them.

The J gene is TRBJ1-4, the V gene TRBV2; D uncertain. Trimming stripped 6 bases from V and 7 bases from J, with 21 bases between. Germline CDR1 reads SNHLY; CDR2 reads FYNNEI. This CDR3 contains 16 residues. CDR3 coding DNA: TGTGCCAGCAGCCCTTTTTCGAAGTCTAATGGTGAAAAACTGTTTTTT. Amino acid sequence: CASSPFSKSNGEKLFF.

The rearrangement joins TRBV5-4 to TRBJ1-4; weak D call: TRBD1 (6 bases). There are 13 residues in the CDR3. The V gene lost 3 bases and the J gene lost 7 bases, with 10 bases spanning the gap. The germline gives CDR1 SGHNT, CDR2 YYREEE (reference sequence). CDR3 sequence: CASSSRGGEKLFF. In DNA, the CDR3 is TGTGCCAGCAGCTCCAGGGGCGGTGAAAAACTGTTTTTT.

The V gene is TRBV5-6, the J gene TRBJ2-2; TRBD1 matches at 9 bases. The CDR3 sequence is 16 residues long. V shed 6 bases, J shed 0 bases, and the junction held 6 bases outside the gene matches. Germline V gene lookup returns CDR1 SGHDT and CDR2 YYEEEE. The CDR3 DNA sequence: TGTGCCAGCATAAACAGGGGGCTAGCGAACACCGGGGAGCTGTTTTTT. Amino acid sequence: CASINRGLANTGELFF.

The V gene is TRBV6-2 or TRBV6-3, the J gene TRBJ1-1; no definite D call. The germline CDR1 and CDR2 sequences are MNHEY and SVGEGT. This CDR3 has 16 amino acids. The V gene lost 2 bases and the J gene lost 0 bases, with 13 bases spanning the gap. The CDR3 loop is CASSYPRGAMNTEAFF. The CDR3 DNA reads as TGTGCCAGCAGTTACCCCAGAGGAGCGATGAACACTGAAGCTTTCTTT.

J is TRBJ2-5 and V is TRBV5-1; D gene uncertain. This CDR3 is 14 amino acids long. Trimming took 0 bases from V and 5 from J, leaving 11 bases between them. Germline V gene data show CDR1 as SGHRS and CDR2 as YFSETQ. The CDR3 spells CASSLGPSAETQYF. The CDR3 nucleotides read TGCGCCAGCAGCTTGGGACCGTCGGCGGAGACCCAGTACTTC.

CDR3 residues: CASSLGPINYGYTF. CDR3 nucleotides: TGTGCCAGCAGCTTAGGGCCGATTAACTATGGCTACACCTTC. This sequence joins TRBV7-2 and TRBJ1-2, with D uncertain. Germline V gene data show CDR1 as SGHTA and CDR2 as FQGNSA. Between the trimmed V and J ends, which lost 1 base and 1 base, there was a span of 7 bases. There are 14 residues in the CDR3.

The chain employs TRBV15 and TRBJ1-1; a weak D match, TRBD1 (5 bases). V was trimmed by 1 base and J by 3 bases, leaving 9 bases between them. The CDR3 spans 14 residues. Germline loops: CDR1 LNHNV, CDR2 YYDKDF (reference sequence). As DNA, the CDR3 is TGTGCCACCAGCAGAGGCGGGGGTGACACTGAAGCTTTCTTT. The encoded protein is CATSRGGGDTEAFF. Full variable domain (rest looked up from reference TRBV15 and TRBJ1-1): DAMVIQNPRYQVTQFGKPVTLSCSQTLNHNVMYWYQQKSSQAPKLLFHYYDKDFNNEADTPDNFQSRRPNTSFCFLDIRSPGLGDTAMYLCATSRGGGDTEAFFGQGTRLTVV.

This clone was counted between two and nine times. The chain has TRBV5-5 and TRBJ2-7, with D possibly being TRBD1 (5 bases). Per germline, CDR1 SGHKS and CDR2 YYEKEE (reference sequence). The V gene lost 4 bases and the J gene lost 4 bases, with 12 bases spanning the gap. This CDR3 comprises 13 residues. The CDR3 protein is CASSQGWIYEQYV. In nucleotides, the CDR3 is TGTGCCAGCAGCCAGGGATGGATTTACGAGCAGTACGTC.

The J gene is TRBJ1-6, the V gene TRBV6-6; TRBD1 agrees at 8 bases. The germline gives CDR1 MNHNY, CDR2 SVGAGI (reference sequence). Trimming took 3 bases from V and 8 from J; bases not matched to a gene: 9. The CDR3 extends over 16 amino acids. CDR3 loop: CASSYSSQGGDSPLHF. As DNA, the CDR3 is TGTGCCAGCAGTTATTCTTCACAGGGGGGGGATTCACCCCTCCACTTT.

Only a few counts were recorded for this clone. The chain has TRBV20-1 and TRBJ2-6; D gene ambiguous. The germline V and J ends were trimmed by 3 bases and 1 base, with 10 bases remaining between them. Germline lookup yields CDR1 DFQATT and CDR2 SNEGSKA (reference sequence). The CDR3 has 15 amino acids. The DNA of the CDR3 is TGCAGTGCTAGTAGGGTGGCTTCTGGGGCCAACGTCCTGACTTTC. Its protein product is CSASRVASGANVLTF.

J is TRBJ2-1 and V is TRBV30; no clear D gene. V dropped 2 bases and J dropped 11 bases, with 13 bases sitting between them. The CDR3 consists of 12 residues. Germline assignment: CDR1 GTSNPN and CDR2 SVGIG (reference sequence). The CDR3 DNA sequence: TGTGCCTGGAGTAGGATCGGCAAGCAGCAGTTCTTC. Protein: CAWSRIGKQQFF.

The chain is built from TRBV2 and TRBJ2-7, with unresolved D. Trimming took off 6 bases at V and 3 bases at J, with 3 bases between the two ends. The CDR3 is 10 residues long. The germline CDR1 and CDR2 sequences are SNHLY and FYNNEI. CDR3 protein: CASSYYEQYV. For the CDR3, the DNA is TGTGCCAGCAGCTACTACGAGCAGTACGTC.

This chain links TRBV7-9 with TRBJ2-5; no definite D call. The CDR3 is 15 residues long. Trimming stripped 1 base from V and 9 bases from J, with 18 bases between. The V gene's germline CDR1 is SEHNR and CDR2 FQNEAQ (reference sequence). Here the CDR3 reads CASSLEGLSREAQYF. The CDR3 DNA follows: TGTGCCAGCAGCTTAGAAGGGCTATCAAGAGAAGCCCAGTACTTC.

The chain links TRBV9 to TRBJ1-2, with D uncertain. CDR3 length equals 16 residues. Between the trimmed V and J ends, which lost 0 bases and 4 bases, there was a span of 16 bases. Germline V gives CDR1 SGDLS, CDR2 YYNGEE. CDR3 nucleotides: TGTGCCAGCAGCGTAGAATCTATAAGGCCAGGCTATGGCTACACCTTC. It codes for CASSVESIRPGYGYTF. Filled out from reference TRBV9 and TRBJ1-2, the complete variable domain reads DSGVTQTPKHLITATGQRVTLRCSPRSGDLSVYWYQQSLDQGLQFLIQYYNGEERAKGNILERFSAQQFPDLHSELNLSSLELGDSALYFCASSVESIRPGYGYTFGSGTRLTVV.

This rearrangement joins TRBV9 to TRBJ2-5; D remains ambiguous. Germline V gives CDR1 SGDLS, CDR2 YYNGEE. With 0 bases removed from V and 4 bases from J, the gap between germline ends came to 13 bases. This CDR3 spans 15 amino acids. In DNA, the CDR3 is TGTGCCAGCAGCGTAGCTATAGGATCCCCAGAGACCCAGTACTTC. Amino acid sequence: CASSVAIGSPETQYF.

This clone was detected a few times. This chain links TRBV5-1 with TRBJ2-2; a weak D match, TRBD2 (5 bases). This CDR3 contains 16 residues. Trimming removed 4 bases from V and 0 bases from J, with 13 bases in between. The V gene's germline CDR1 is SGHRS and CDR2 YFSETQ. Here the CDR3 reads CASSARGRANTGELFF. In DNA form, the CDR3 reads TGCGCCAGCAGCGCCCGGGGTAGGGCGAACACCGGGGAGCTGTTTTTT.

V gene TRBV7-3 combines with J gene TRBJ2-1, with TRBD1 identical over 9 bases. Losses at the gene ends were 0 bases for V and 7 bases for J; bases not matched to a gene: 13. CDR1 is SGHTA, CDR2 FQGTGA, per germline. This CDR3 has 18 amino acids. The DNA for the CDR3 is TGTGCCAGCAGCTTAACGACGGTATGGGGACAGGGAGGGAATGAGCAGTTCTTC. It specifies CASSLTTVWGQGGNEQFF.

The chain recombines TRBV18 with TRBJ2-5; weak D call: TRBD2 (5 bases). Per germline, CDR1 KGHSH and CDR2 LQKENI. The CDR3 spans 15 residues. The germline V and J ends were trimmed by 0 bases and 1 base, with 9 bases remaining between them. The CDR3 loop is CASSPPRSGQETQYF. The DNA of the CDR3 is TGTGCCAGCTCACCACCTAGAAGCGGCCAAGAGACCCAGTACTTC. The full variable domain, completed using reference TRBV18 and TRBJ2-5, is NAGVMQNPRHLVRRRGQEARLRCSPMKGHSHVYWYRQLPEEGLKFMVYLQKENIIDESGMPKERFSAEFPKEGPSILRIQQVVRGDSAAYFCASSPPRSGQETQYFGPGTRLLVL.

The CDR3: CASSLPSSETQYF. The CDR3 DNA is TGTGCCAGCAGCTTACCTAGTAGCGAGACCCAGTACTTC. The V call is TRBV7-9, the J call TRBJ2-5, with unresolved D. V lost 2 bases and J 5 bases, leaving 9 bases between the germline ends. CDR1 and CDR2 from the germline V gene are SEHNR and FQNEAQ (reference sequence). This CDR3 comprises 13 residues.

The chain combines TRBV4-2 with TRBJ1-5; perhaps TRBD1 as D (5 bases). This CDR3 region has 16 residues. The germline gives CDR1 LGHNA, CDR2 YNFKEQ. The V end lost 0 bases, the J end lost 7 bases, and 16 bases lay between the germline ends. The CDR3 reads CASSQEGLRGEQPQHF. CDR3 nucleotide sequence: TGTGCCAGCAGCCAAGAGGGGCTCCGGGGGGAGCAGCCCCAGCATTTT.

The chain has TRBV19 and TRBJ1-2; D uncertain. The V gene lost 6 bases and the J gene lost 1 base, with 6 bases spanning the gap. The germline gives CDR1 LNHDA, CDR2 SQIVND (reference sequence). This CDR3 is built from 12 residues. The CDR3 DNA follows: TGTGCCAGTAGGGACTTTAACTATGGCTACACCTTC. Protein: CASRDFNYGYTF.

The chain employs TRBV5-1 and TRBJ2-5; TRBD2 matches 7 bases. The V gene's germline CDR1 is SGHRS and CDR2 YFSETQ. After removal of 9 bases from V and 5 bases from J, the junction contained 7 bases not matched to a gene. This CDR3 comprises 12 residues. The CDR3 sequence: CATKGEGETQYF. CDR3 sequence (DNA): TGCGCCACCAAAGGGGAGGGGGAGACCCAGTACTTC.

CDR3 sequence (DNA): TGTGCCAGCAGCGAGTGGGGGAACACCGGGGAGCTGTTTTTT. Translated: CASSEWGNTGELFF. The genes are TRBV9 and TRBJ2-2; D gene ambiguous. The germline gives CDR1 SGDLS, CDR2 YYNGEE. Trimming shortened V by 3 bases and J by 1 base, and 7 bases separated the two germline ends. The CDR3 is 14 residues long.

This clone was seen more than once but under ten times. This chain links TRBV7-9 with TRBJ2-2; D gene uncertain. CDR1 is SEHNR, CDR2 FQNEAQ, per germline (reference sequence). This CDR3 has 14 residues. V dropped 1 base and J dropped 2 bases, with 5 bases sitting between them. CDR3 protein: CASSLVGNTGELFF. In DNA form, the CDR3 reads TGTGCCAGCAGCTTAGTGGGAAACACCGGGGAGCTGTTTTTT.